The 4 T cell receptor beta chains below come from one sample, sequenced in a study of blood T cell repertoires in COVID-19. The assay was immunoSEQ multiplex PCR, and TCRdb's table has in-frame clones only and misses some. The data contain 75,000 to 85,000 clones, approximately 86% of them singletons. The sequenced material came from peripheral blood. These TCRs come from a human donor in a cohort sampled during active COVID-19.

The rearrangement joins TRBV5-1 to TRBJ1-1; D is undetermined. The V gene lost 4 bases and the J gene lost 2 bases, with 18 bases spanning the gap. This CDR3 region has 16 residues. The germline CDR1 and CDR2 sequences are SGHRS and YFSETQ. CDR3 amino acids: CASSPSVITANTEAFF. The CDR3 DNA sequence: TGCGCCAGCAGCCCCTCTGTAATTACAGCTAACACTGAAGCTTTCTTT.

The rearrangement joins TRBV5-5 to TRBJ2-1; 7 bases fit TRBD1. V was pared by 4 bases and J by 8 bases, with 6 bases of the junction left unmatched. Germline-derived CDR1 and CDR2 are SGHKS and YYEKEE (reference sequence). The CDR3 loop spans 13 amino acids. CDR3 nucleotides: TGTGCCAGCAGCCCCGGGACAGCGGATGAGCAGTTCTTC. The encoded protein is CASSPGTADEQFF.

The gene calls are TRBV27 and TRBJ2-4; D may be TRBD2 (5 bases). Trimming removed 2 bases from V and 0 bases from J, with 14 bases in between. Germline V gene lookup returns CDR1 MNHEY and CDR2 SMNVEV (reference sequence). This CDR3 comprises 17 residues. This CDR3 is CASSLKPDYPAKNIQYF. The CDR3 nucleotides are TGTGCCAGCAGTTTAAAGCCCGACTACCCAGCCAAAAACATTCAGTACTTC.

This chain joins TRBV19 and TRBJ2-7; a weak D match, TRBD1 (6 bases). Trimming pared 4 bases from V and 4 bases from J, leaving 11 bases between. Germline CDR1 LNHDA, CDR2 SQIVND (reference sequence). The CDR3 is 13 residues long. The CDR3, as DNA: TGTGCCAGTAGTAAAGGACAGCTATACGAGCAGTACTTC. Its translation is CASSKGQLYEQYF.